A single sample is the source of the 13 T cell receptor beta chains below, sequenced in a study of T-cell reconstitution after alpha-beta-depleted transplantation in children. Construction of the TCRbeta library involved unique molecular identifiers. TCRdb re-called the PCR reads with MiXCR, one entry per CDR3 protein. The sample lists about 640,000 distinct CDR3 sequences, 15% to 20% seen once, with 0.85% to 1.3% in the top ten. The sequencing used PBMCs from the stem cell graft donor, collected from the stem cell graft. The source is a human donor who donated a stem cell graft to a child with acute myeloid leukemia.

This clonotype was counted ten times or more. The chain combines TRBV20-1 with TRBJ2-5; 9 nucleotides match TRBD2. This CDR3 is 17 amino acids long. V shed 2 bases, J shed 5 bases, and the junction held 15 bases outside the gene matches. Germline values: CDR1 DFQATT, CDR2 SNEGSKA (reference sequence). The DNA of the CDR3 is TGCAGTGCTAGATCCGGGGCTAGCGGGATGGATTGGGAGACCCAGTACTTC. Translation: CSARSGASGMDWETQYF.

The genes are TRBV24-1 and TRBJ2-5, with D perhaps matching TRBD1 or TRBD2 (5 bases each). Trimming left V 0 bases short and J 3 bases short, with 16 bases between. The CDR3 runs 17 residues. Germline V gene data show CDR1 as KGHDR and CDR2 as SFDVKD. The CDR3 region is CATSDLSLGGGKETQYF. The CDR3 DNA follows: TGTGCCACCAGTGATTTGTCATTAGGTGGGGGTAAAGAGACCCAGTACTTC.

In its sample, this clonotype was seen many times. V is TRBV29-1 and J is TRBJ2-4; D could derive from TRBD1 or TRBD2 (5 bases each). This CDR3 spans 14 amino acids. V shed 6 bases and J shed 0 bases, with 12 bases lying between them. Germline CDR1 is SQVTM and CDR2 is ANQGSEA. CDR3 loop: CSVTGRLAKNIQYF. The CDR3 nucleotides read TGCAGCGTGACGGGACGGCTAGCCAAAAACATTCAGTACTTC.

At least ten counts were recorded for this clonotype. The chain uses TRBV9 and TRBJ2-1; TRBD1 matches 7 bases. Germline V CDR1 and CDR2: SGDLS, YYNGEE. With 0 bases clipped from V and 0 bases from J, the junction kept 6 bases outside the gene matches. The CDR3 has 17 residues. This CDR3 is CASSVARTGSSYNEQFF. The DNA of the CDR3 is TGTGCCAGCAGCGTAGCGAGGACAGGCAGCTCCTACAATGAGCAGTTCTTC.

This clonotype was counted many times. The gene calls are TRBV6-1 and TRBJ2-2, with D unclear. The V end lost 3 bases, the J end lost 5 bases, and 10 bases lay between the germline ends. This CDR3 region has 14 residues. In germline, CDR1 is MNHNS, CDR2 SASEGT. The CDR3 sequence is CASSEGRSTGELFF. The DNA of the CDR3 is TGTGCCAGCAGTGAGGGCAGATCTACCGGGGAGCTGTTTTTT.

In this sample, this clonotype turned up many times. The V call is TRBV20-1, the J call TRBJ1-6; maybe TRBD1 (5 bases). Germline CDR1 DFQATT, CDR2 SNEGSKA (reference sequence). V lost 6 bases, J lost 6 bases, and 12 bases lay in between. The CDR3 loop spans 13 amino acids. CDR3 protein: CSAITGPNSPLHF. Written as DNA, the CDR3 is TGCAGTGCGATAACAGGACCTAATTCACCCCTCCACTTT.

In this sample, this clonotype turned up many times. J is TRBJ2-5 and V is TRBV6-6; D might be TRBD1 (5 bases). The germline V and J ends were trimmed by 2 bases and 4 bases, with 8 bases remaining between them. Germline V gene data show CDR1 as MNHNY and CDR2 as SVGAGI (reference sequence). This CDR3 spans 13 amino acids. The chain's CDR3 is CASSYGARETQYF. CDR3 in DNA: TGTGCCAGCAGTTACGGGGCAAGAGAGACCCAGTACTTC.

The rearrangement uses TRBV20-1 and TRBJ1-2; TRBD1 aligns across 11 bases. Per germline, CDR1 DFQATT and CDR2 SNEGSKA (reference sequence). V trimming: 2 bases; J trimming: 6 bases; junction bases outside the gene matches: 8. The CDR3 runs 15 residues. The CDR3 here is CSARTRDRGTHGYTF. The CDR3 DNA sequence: TGCAGTGCTAGAACCCGGGACAGGGGGACGCATGGCTACACCTTC.

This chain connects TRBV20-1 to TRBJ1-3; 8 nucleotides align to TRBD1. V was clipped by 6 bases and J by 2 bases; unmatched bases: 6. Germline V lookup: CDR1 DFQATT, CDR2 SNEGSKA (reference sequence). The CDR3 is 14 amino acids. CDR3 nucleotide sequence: TGCAGTGCAGTTGTACAGGGGGCTGGAAACACCATATATTTT. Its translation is CSAVVQGAGNTIYF.

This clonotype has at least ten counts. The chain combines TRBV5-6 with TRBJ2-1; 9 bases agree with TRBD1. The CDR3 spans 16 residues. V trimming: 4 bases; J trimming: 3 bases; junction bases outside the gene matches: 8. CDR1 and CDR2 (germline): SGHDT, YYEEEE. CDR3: CASSGNTGGIYNEQFF. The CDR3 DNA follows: TGTGCCAGCAGCGGAAATACAGGGGGCATCTACAATGAGCAGTTCTTC. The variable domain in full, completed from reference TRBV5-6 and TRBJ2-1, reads DAGVTQSPTHLIKTRGQQVTLRCSPKSGHDTVSWYQQALGQGPQFIFQYYEEEERQRGNFPDRFSGHQFPNYSSELNVNALLLGDSALYLCASSGNTGGIYNEQFFGPGTRLTVL.

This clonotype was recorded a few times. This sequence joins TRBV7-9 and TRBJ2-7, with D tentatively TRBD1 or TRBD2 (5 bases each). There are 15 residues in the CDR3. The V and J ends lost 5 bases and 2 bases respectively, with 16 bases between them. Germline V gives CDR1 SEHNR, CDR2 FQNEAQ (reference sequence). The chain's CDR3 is CASSPRRGRTYEQYF. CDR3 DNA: TGTGCCAGCAGCCCCCGTCGGGGACGGACCTACGAGCAGTACTTC.

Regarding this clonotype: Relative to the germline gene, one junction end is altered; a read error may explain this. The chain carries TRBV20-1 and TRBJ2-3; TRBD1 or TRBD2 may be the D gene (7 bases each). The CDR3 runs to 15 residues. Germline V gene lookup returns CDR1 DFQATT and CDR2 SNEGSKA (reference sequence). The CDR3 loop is CSASYQGGSTDTQNF. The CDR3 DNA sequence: TGCAGTGCTAGCTATCAGGGGGGGTCCACAGATACGCAGAATTTT.

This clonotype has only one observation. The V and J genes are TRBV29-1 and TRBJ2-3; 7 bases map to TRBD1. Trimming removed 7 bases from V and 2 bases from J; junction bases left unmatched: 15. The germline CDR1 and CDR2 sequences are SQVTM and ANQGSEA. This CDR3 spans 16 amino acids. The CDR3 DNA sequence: TGCAGCGGTAGGGGACAGTATGAAGGGGACACAGATACGCAGTATTTT. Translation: CSGRGQYEGDTDTQYF.